The rows below give T cell receptor beta chains drawn from one sample of a study of graft-versus-host responses after intestinal transplantation. Clones were read by immunoSEQ multiplex PCR, and TCRdb kept only the in-frame ones, dropping some. In the table there are around 30,000 clones, roughly 85% of which are singletons. The starting material was PBMCs, obtained about 460 days after intestinal transplantation. These receptors were collected from a human patient who received an intestinal transplant, so some T cells may come from the graft donor. Each CDR3 is given with its conserved first and last residue. The D gene is left open where the match is weak. Where a row states a size, it is once, few, many or the class of an expanded clone; other rows omit it.

d_call,j_call,v_call,clone_size,cdr3_aa,cdr3_nt
NA,TRBJ2-1,TRBV9,NA,CASSAYMGAYNEQFF,TGTGCCAGCAGCGCCTACATGGGGGCCTACAATGAGCAGTTCTTC
TRBD2,TRBJ2-5,TRBV19,NA,CASSIEIAGDGETQYF,TGTGCCAGTAGTATAGAAATAGCGGGAGATGGAGAGACCCAGTACTTC
TRBD1,TRBJ2-5,TRBV5-1,once,CASGQGERETQYF,TGCGCCAGTGGACAGGGGGAGAGAGAGACCCAGTACTTC
TRBD1,TRBJ2-4,TRBV18,NA,CASSPRTGANQAKNIQYF,TGTGCCAGCTCCCCACGGACAGGGGCGAACCAAGCCAAAAACATTCAGTACTTC
NA,TRBJ2-1,TRBV6-1,NA,CASSEGGPVNEQFF,TGTGCCAGCAGTGAAGGTGGACCCGTCAATGAGCAGTTCTTC
TRBD1,TRBJ2-3,TRBV6-1,NA,CASRDRPSTDTQYF,TGTGCCAGCAGGGACAGGCCTAGCACAGATACGCAGTATTTT
NA,TRBJ2-7,TRBV29-1,NA,CSVEVKENYEQYF,TGCAGCGTTGAAGTGAAGGAGAACTACGAGCAGTACTTC
NA,TRBJ1-3,TRBV30,NA,CAWRRTNSGNTIYF,TGTGCCTGGAGAAGGACAAACTCTGGAAACACCATATATTTT
TRBD2,TRBJ2-1,TRBV7-9,NA,CASSLAEREFYNEQFF,TGTGCCAGCAGCTTAGCTGAGCGGGAGTTCTACAATGAGCAGTTCTTC
NA,TRBJ2-5,TRBV6-5,NA,CASSPLPTGVQTQYF,TGTGCCAGCAGTCCCCTCCCAACCGGAGTGCAGACCCAGTACTTC
NA,TRBJ2-5,TRBV12-5,few,CASAQPQLGFQETQYF,TGTGCTAGTGCCCAGCCCCAACTAGGATTCCAAGAGACCCAGTACTTC
NA,TRBJ1-2,TRBV23-1,NA,CASSHGHRRNYGYTF,TGCGCCAGCAGTCACGGACACCGACGTAACTATGGCTACACCTTC
TRBD1,TRBJ1-1,TRBV6-5,NA,CASRIQGRVNTEAFF,TGTGCCAGCAGGATACAGGGGAGGGTGAACACTGAAGCTTTCTTT
NA,TRBJ1-1,TRBV19,NA,CASSRGDTEAFF,TGTGCCAGTAGCAGGGGTGATACTGAAGCTTTCTTT
NA,TRBJ1-1,TRBV11-3,NA,CASSLGKNTEAFF,TGTGCCAGCAGCCTCGGCAAGAACACTGAAGCTTTCTTT
NA,TRBJ2-3,TRBV4-1,NA,CASSQYWGSADTQYF,TGCGCCAGCAGCCAATACTGGGGTTCGGCAGATACGCAGTATTTT
NA,TRBJ1-3,TRBV27,NA,CASSAYSGNTIYF,TGTGCCAGCAGTGCTTACTCTGGAAACACCATATATTTT
TRBD1,TRBJ2-7,TRBV5-4,NA,CASSAGTGPYEQYF,TGTGCCAGCAGCGCCGGGACAGGGCCCTACGAGCAGTACTTC
NA,TRBJ1-1,TRBV30,once,CAWNSYRDTEAFF,TGTGCCTGGAATTCCTACAGGGACACTGAAGCTTTCTTT
NA,TRBJ2-7,TRBV19,NA,CASSRGSSYEQYF,TGTGCCAGTAGTAGGGGCAGCTCCTACGAGCAGTACTTC
NA,TRBJ2-7,TRBV7-8,once,CASSHRGSSYEQYF,TGTGCCAGCAGCCATCGGGGCAGTTCCTACGAGCAGTACTTC
NA,TRBJ2-7,TRBV19,NA,CASSSLPGDEQYF,TGTGCCAGTAGTTCCCTCCCCGGTGACGAGCAGTACTTC
NA,TRBJ2-3,TRBV5-1,NA,CASSLLLSSTDTQYF,TGCGCCAGCAGCTTGCTGCTTTCCAGCACAGATACGCAGTATTTT
NA,TRBJ1-2,TRBV19,NA,CASSERAWLGYTF,TGTGCCAGTAGTGAGCGGGCTTGGCTCGGCTACACCTTC
NA,TRBJ1-2,TRBV27,NA,CASSFRGYYGYTF,TGTGCCAGCAGTTTTCGGGGCTACTATGGCTACACCTTC
TRBD2,TRBJ2-7,TRBV6-6,NA,CASSYGTSGGYEQYF,TGTGCCAGCAGTTACGGGACTAGCGGGGGGTACGAGCAGTACTTC
NA,TRBJ2-7,TRBV6-5,NA,CASSYSADGGLEQYF,TGTGCCAGCAGTTACTCGGCAGATGGGGGCCTCGAGCAGTACTTC
NA,TRBJ2-7,TRBV4-1,NA,CASSQGQEVGGEQYF,TGCGCCAGCAGCCAAGGACAGGAAGTTGGGGGCGAGCAGTACTTC
NA,TRBJ1-4,TRBV7-9,NA,CASSLAGQPNEKLFF,TGTGCCAGCAGCTTAGCTGGCCAGCCTAATGAAAAACTGTTTTTT
NA,TRBJ2-5,TRBV2,NA,CASSEARVETQYF,TGTGCCAGCAGTGAAGCGCGGGTGGAGACCCAGTACTTC
NA,TRBJ2-1,TRBV9,NA,CASSVYSTSYNEQFF,TGTGCCAGCAGCGTATATAGCACTTCCTACAATGAGCAGTTCTTC
NA,TRBJ2-2,TRBV5-6,once,CASSLSGELFF,TGTGCCAGCAGCTTGTCGGGGGAGCTGTTTTTT
NA,TRBJ1-1,TRBV5-6,NA,CASSLVRDSPTEAFF,TGTGCCAGCAGCTTGGTCCGCGACAGCCCTACTGAAGCTTTCTTT
NA,TRBJ1-1,TRBV6-5,few,CASSYSGAMNTEAFF,TGTGCCAGCAGTTACTCGGGGGCAATGAACACTGAAGCTTTCTTT
NA,TRBJ1-1,TRBV6-5,NA,CASSYYRARGNTEAFF,TGTGCCAGCAGTTACTATCGGGCCCGCGGAAACACTGAAGCTTTCTTT
NA,TRBJ2-7,TRBV21-1,NA,CASSKVGGSYEQYF,TGTGCCAGCAGCAAAGTGGGGGGCTCCTACGAGCAGTACTTC
NA,TRBJ2-2,TRBV5-1,NA,CASSLQGSDTGELFF,TGCGCCAGCAGCTTGCAGGGGTCGGACACCGGGGAGCTGTTTTTT
NA,TRBJ2-3,TRBV5-1,NA,CASSLSDNTDTQYF,TGCGCCAGCAGCTTGTCTGACAACACAGATACGCAGTATTTT
NA,TRBJ2-1,TRBV7-9,NA,CASSRDLIYNEQFF,TGTGCCAGCAGCCGGGACTTAATTTACAATGAGCAGTTCTTC
NA,TRBJ2-7,TRBV28,NA,CASSSHTGPLAASSSYEQYF,TGTGCCAGCAGTTCTCACACGGGTCCGTTGGCGGCGAGTAGCTCCTACGAGCAGTACTTC
NA,TRBJ1-2,TRBV5-1,NA,CASSLGAGTWGGYTF,TGCGCCAGCAGCTTAGGGGCAGGGACCTGGGGTGGCTACACCTTC
TRBD1,TRBJ2-7,TRBV30,NA,CARQGAGEQYF,TGTGCCCGACAGGGGGCGGGCGAGCAGTACTTC
NA,TRBJ2-1,TRBV18,once,CASSPLYNEQFF,TGTGCCAGCTCACCGCTATACAATGAGCAGTTCTTC
NA,TRBJ2-1,TRBV5-6,NA,CASSPGRGSLYNEQFF,TGTGCCAGCAGCCCCGGCCGAGGCTCATTATACAATGAGCAGTTCTTC
TRBD1,TRBJ2-3,TRBV5-6,NA,CASSSEHRGPGDTQYF,TGTGCCAGCAGCTCGGAACACAGGGGCCCAGGAGATACGCAGTATTTT
TRBD1,TRBJ1-3,TRBV7-8,NA,CASSHDRGIGNTIYF,TGTGCCAGCAGCCACGACAGGGGAATTGGAAACACCATATATTTT
NA,TRBJ2-1,TRBV5-1,NA,CASSSTTVNEQFF,TGCGCCAGCAGCTCCACGACTGTGAATGAGCAGTTCTTC
NA,TRBJ2-5,TRBV4-3,few,CASSQGTLEVETQYF,TGCGCCAGCAGCCAAGGAACACTAGAAGTGGAGACCCAGTACTTC
NA,TRBJ1-1,TRBV10-3,NA,CAISEQPWTVLNTEAFF,TGTGCCATCAGTGAGCAACCTTGGACAGTCCTGAACACTGAAGCTTTCTTT
NA,TRBJ2-3,TRBV4-1,NA,CASSQVPGTDTQYF,TGCGCCAGCAGCCAAGTCCCGGGGACAGATACGCAGTATTTT
NA,TRBJ2-6,TRBV30,NA,CAWGVGSRGYANVLTF,TGTGCCTGGGGAGTTGGGAGCCGAGGGTACGCCAACGTCCTGACTTTC
TRBD2,TRBJ2-7,TRBV6-5,NA,CASSSRLAGPYEQYF,TGTGCCAGCAGCTCCAGACTAGCGGGGCCCTACGAGCAGTACTTC
TRBD1,TRBJ2-3,TRBV7-3,NA,CASSTDRGDTQYF,TGTGCCAGCAGCACCGACAGGGGGGATACGCAGTATTTT
NA,TRBJ1-1,TRBV6-1,NA,CASSETGIAFF,TGTGCCAGCAGTGAAACTGGTATAGCTTTCTTT
TRBD1,TRBJ1-1,TRBV30,NA,CAWSVRAGGRNTEAFF,TGTGCCTGGAGTGTCAGGGCAGGGGGCCGGAACACTGAAGCTTTCTTT
NA,TRBJ2-7,TRBV7-9,NA,CASSLWGERAEYSYEQYF,TGTGCCAGCAGCTTATGGGGCGAACGGGCGGAGTACTCCTACGAGCAGTACTTC
NA,TRBJ2-4,TRBV2,NA,CASNPGLPNIQYF,TGTGCCAGCAATCCGGGACTCCCAAACATTCAGTACTTC
NA,TRBJ2-4,TRBV6-1,few,CASSEYRGGIVVIQYF,TGTGCCAGCAGTGAATATCGAGGCGGGATCGTGGTCATTCAGTACTTC
NA,TRBJ2-3,TRBV6-1,NA,CASRMDITDTQYF,TGTGCCAGCAGGATGGACATCACAGATACGCAGTATTTT